One and the same sample provided the 8 T cell receptor beta chains below, sequenced in a study of T cell responses to AZD1222 COVID-19 vaccine. Sequencing was performed with immunoSEQ multiplex PCR; in TCRdb, only in-frame clones are kept and a portion is missing. Of under 200,000 clones in the sample, under 95% were seen once. Sample: peripheral blood, taken on day 0 of AZD1222 vaccination. Source of these receptors: an adult in good health.

Points on this clone: A read error may produce the germline difference seen at one junction end. The V call is TRBV7-9, the J call TRBJ2-7; 10 bases line up with TRBD1. This CDR3 contains 11 residues. Germline values: CDR1 SEHNR, CDR2 FQNEAQ (reference sequence). The CDR3 sequence: CASSQGTGATF. The CDR3 coding sequence is TGTGCCAGCAGCCAAGGGACAGGGGCCACCTTC.

The chain recombines TRBV5-1 with TRBJ1-1; D might be TRBD1 (6 bases). The CDR3 has 13 amino acids. The V gene lost 4 bases and the J gene lost 4 bases, with 11 bases spanning the gap. Germline CDR1 SGHRS, CDR2 YFSETQ. The chain's CDR3 is CASSAQGSTEAFF. CDR3 sequence (DNA): TGCGCCAGCAGCGCCCAGGGGAGCACTGAAGCTTTCTTT.

The chain uses TRBV28 and TRBJ2-7, with TRBD1 matching over 8 bases. The germline V gene has CDR1 MDHEN and CDR2 SYDVKM. V shed 8 bases and J 2 bases; nucleotides not matched to a gene: 8. This CDR3 is built from 14 residues. The CDR3 nucleotides read TGTGCCAGCCGGCCCGGACAGGGAGCCTACGAGCAGTACTTC. Translated, it gives CASRPGQGAYEQYF.

This chain uses TRBV27 with TRBJ2-7; 11 nucleotides match TRBD2. This CDR3 contains 15 residues. Trimming cost V 2 bases and J 4 bases; bases outside gene matches: 4. Germline V gives CDR1 MNHEY, CDR2 SMNVEV (reference sequence). The CDR3 DNA sequence: TGTGCCAGCAGTTTAGCGCCTAGCGGGAGGTACGAGCAGTACTTC. This translates into CASSLAPSGRYEQYF.

The chain carries TRBV7-2 and TRBJ2-2; the D is unclear. V lost 3 bases and J 0 bases, leaving 8 bases between the germline ends. Germline CDR1 SGHTA, CDR2 FQGNSA. This CDR3 has 15 residues. This CDR3 reads CASSLRQANTGELFF. The CDR3 nucleotides read TGTGCCAGCAGCTTGAGGCAGGCGAACACCGGGGAGCTGTTTTTT. Full variable domain (rest looked up from reference TRBV7-2 and TRBJ2-2): GAGVSQSPSNKVTEKGKDVELRCDPISGHTALYWYRQSLGQGLEFLIYFQGNSAPDKSGLPSDRFSAERTGGSVSTLTIQRTQQEDSAVYLCASSLRQANTGELFFGEGSRLTVL.

This chain links TRBV12-3 or TRBV12-4 with TRBJ2-1, with a tentative D call TRBD1 (5 bases). V was clipped by 2 bases and J by 12 bases, with 11 bases between them. This CDR3 comprises 12 residues. The CDR3, as DNA: TGTGCCAGCAGTTTACAGGGCCTTGGGCAGTTCTTC. Its translation: CASSLQGLGQFF.

CDR3 protein: CASSLTGRSYEQYF. The CDR3 region has the DNA TGCGCCAGCAGCTTGACAGGACGCTCCTACGAGCAGTACTTC. This sequence joins TRBV5-1 and TRBJ2-7, with D perhaps matching TRBD1 (5 bases). This CDR3 is 14 amino acids long. V gave up 1 base and J gave up 0 bases, with 8 bases separating them. Germline CDR1 and CDR2: SGHRS and YFSETQ.

V is TRBV18 and J is TRBJ1-5; D possibly corresponds to TRBD1 (6 bases). Trimming took 6 bases from V and 4 from J, leaving 13 bases between them. This CDR3 has 14 residues. Germline-derived CDR1 and CDR2 are KGHSH and LQKENI. CDR3 protein: CASSKGRGNQPQHF. As DNA, the CDR3 is TGTGCCAGCTCTAAGGGGAGGGGGAATCAGCCCCAGCATTTT.